This TCR beta chain emerged from a study of shared clonotypes between healthy human individuals. CD45RO-negative cells were positively selected for CCR7, leaving out terminally differentiated effector memory CD45RA+ cells. The germline V gene has CDR1 SGHTA and CDR2 FQGNSA. The CDR3 is made up of 13 amino acids. The trim removed 9 bases at V and 5 bases at J, leaving 8 bases unmatched. The protocol was immunoSEQ multiplex PCR, while the TCRdb copy is restricted to in-frame clones and leaves out a portion. Among about 2.2 million clones listed, around 93% were seen once. The V gene is TRBV7-2, the J gene TRBJ2-7, with 9 bases identical to TRBD1. The sequenced sample was naive CD8+ T cells from PBMCs. The TCR originated in a man aged 18 to 30 in good health. Some clones in this sample may be carry-over from other donors' samples. The CDR3 region is CASSTGGINEQYF. In DNA form, the CDR3 reads TGTGCCAGTTCGACAGGGGGAATCAACGAGCAGTACTTC.